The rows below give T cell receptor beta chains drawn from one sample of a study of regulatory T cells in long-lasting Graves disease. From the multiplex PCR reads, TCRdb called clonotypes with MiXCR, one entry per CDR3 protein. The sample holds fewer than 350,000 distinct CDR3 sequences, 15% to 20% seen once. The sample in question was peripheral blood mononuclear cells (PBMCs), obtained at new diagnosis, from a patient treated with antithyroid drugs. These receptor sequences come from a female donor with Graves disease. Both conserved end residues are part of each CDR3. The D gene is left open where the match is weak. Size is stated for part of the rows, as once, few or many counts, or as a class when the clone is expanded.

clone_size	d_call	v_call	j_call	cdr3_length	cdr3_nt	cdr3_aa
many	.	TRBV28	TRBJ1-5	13	TGTGCCAGCAGTAGTGGGCTCGGTCAGCCCCAGCATTTT	CASSSGLGQPQHF
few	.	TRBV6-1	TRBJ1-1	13	TGTGCCAGCAGTGGAGTTAGGAGCACTGAAGCTTTCTTT	CASSGVRSTEAFF
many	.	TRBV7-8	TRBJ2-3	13	TGTGCCAGCAGCTTCCAGGTGACAGATACGCAGTATTTT	CASSFQVTDTQYF
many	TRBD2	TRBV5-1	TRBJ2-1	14	TGCGCCAGCAGCTTGACATCGGGGGGCAATGAGCAGTTCTTC	CASSLTSGGNEQFF
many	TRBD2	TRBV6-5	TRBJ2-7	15	TGTGCCAGCAGTTACGGGAGGGGATCCTCCTACGAGCAGTACTTC	CASSYGRGSSYEQYF
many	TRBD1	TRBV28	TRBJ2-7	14	TGTGCCAGCAGACTACAGGGGGGAACCTACGAGCAGTACTTC	CASRLQGGTYEQYF
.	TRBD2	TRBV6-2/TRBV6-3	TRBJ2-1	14	TGTGCCAGCAACCCACTAGCGGGAGTGAATGAGCAGTTCTTC	CASNPLAGVNEQFF
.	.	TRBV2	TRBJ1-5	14	TGTGCCAGCGGCAGGCGGGAGAGCAATCAGCCCCAGCATTTT	CASGRRESNQPQHF
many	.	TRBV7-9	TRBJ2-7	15	TGTGCCAGCAGCTTAGCGTCCCGGGAGCATTACGAGCAGTACTTC	CASSLASREHYEQYF
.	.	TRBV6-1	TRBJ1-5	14	TGTGCCAGCAGTCGGGTGTCGGACAATCAGCCCCAGCATTTT	CASSRVSDNQPQHF
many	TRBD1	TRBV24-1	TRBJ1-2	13	TGTGCCACCAGTGACCCGACAGGGAGAGGCTACACCTTC	CATSDPTGRGYTF
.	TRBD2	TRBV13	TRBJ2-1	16	TGCGCCAGCAGCTTGGAATTTAGCGGGACCTACAATGAGCAGTTCTTC	CASSLEFSGTYNEQFF
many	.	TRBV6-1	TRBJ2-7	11	TGTGCCAGCAGCGGACTTTACGAGCAGTACTTC	CASSGLYEQYF
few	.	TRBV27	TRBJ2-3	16	TGTGCCAGCAGTTCGGTGCGGGTCTCCGGCACAGATACGCAGTATTTT	CASSSVRVSGTDTQYF
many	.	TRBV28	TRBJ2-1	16	TGTGCCAGCAGTTTGGTCGAGGGAGCCCTCTACAATGAGCAGTTCTTC	CASSLVEGALYNEQFF
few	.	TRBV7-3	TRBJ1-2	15	TGTGCCAGCAGCTTAGGGGGGGGGCACTGGGATGGCTACACCTTC	CASSLGGGHWDGYTF
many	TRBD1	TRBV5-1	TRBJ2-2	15	TGTGCCAGCAGCCCAGGGACAGCGAACACCGGGGAGCTGTTTTTT	CASSPGTANTGELFF
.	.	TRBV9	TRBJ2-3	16	TGTGCCAGCAGCGTAGAGGGCGGGAAGGGCACAGATACGCAGTATTTT	CASSVEGGKGTDTQYF
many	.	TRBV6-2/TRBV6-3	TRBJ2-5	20	TGTGCCAGCAGTTACTCGGGAGCCCAGGGTGGAGCGTGGGGACGGGAGACCCAGTACTTC	CASSYSGAQGGAWGRETQYF
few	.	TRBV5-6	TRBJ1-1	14	TGTGCCAGCAGCTTGGCCGGGCAGGGGAAGGAAGCTTTCTTT	CASSLAGQGKEAFF
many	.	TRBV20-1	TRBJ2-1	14	TGCAGTGCAAGGGAGGAAGGGGTCTGGAATGAGCAGTTCTTC	CSAREEGVWNEQFF
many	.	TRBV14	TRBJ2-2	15	TGTGCCAGCAGCCAGGTTACTACAGGAACCGGGGAGCTGTTTTTT	CASSQVTTGTGELFF
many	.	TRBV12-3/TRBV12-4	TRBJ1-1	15	TGTGCCAGCAGTCCAGGCAGGGGAGGGAACACTGAAGCTTTCTTT	CASSPGRGGNTEAFF
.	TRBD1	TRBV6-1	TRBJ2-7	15	TGTGCCAGCAGTGAGACGACAGGGGCAGCCTACGAGCAGTACTTC	CASSETTGAAYEQYF
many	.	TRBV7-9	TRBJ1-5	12	TGTGCCAGCAGCTTGTTCAATCAGCCCCAGCATTTT	CASSLFNQPQHF